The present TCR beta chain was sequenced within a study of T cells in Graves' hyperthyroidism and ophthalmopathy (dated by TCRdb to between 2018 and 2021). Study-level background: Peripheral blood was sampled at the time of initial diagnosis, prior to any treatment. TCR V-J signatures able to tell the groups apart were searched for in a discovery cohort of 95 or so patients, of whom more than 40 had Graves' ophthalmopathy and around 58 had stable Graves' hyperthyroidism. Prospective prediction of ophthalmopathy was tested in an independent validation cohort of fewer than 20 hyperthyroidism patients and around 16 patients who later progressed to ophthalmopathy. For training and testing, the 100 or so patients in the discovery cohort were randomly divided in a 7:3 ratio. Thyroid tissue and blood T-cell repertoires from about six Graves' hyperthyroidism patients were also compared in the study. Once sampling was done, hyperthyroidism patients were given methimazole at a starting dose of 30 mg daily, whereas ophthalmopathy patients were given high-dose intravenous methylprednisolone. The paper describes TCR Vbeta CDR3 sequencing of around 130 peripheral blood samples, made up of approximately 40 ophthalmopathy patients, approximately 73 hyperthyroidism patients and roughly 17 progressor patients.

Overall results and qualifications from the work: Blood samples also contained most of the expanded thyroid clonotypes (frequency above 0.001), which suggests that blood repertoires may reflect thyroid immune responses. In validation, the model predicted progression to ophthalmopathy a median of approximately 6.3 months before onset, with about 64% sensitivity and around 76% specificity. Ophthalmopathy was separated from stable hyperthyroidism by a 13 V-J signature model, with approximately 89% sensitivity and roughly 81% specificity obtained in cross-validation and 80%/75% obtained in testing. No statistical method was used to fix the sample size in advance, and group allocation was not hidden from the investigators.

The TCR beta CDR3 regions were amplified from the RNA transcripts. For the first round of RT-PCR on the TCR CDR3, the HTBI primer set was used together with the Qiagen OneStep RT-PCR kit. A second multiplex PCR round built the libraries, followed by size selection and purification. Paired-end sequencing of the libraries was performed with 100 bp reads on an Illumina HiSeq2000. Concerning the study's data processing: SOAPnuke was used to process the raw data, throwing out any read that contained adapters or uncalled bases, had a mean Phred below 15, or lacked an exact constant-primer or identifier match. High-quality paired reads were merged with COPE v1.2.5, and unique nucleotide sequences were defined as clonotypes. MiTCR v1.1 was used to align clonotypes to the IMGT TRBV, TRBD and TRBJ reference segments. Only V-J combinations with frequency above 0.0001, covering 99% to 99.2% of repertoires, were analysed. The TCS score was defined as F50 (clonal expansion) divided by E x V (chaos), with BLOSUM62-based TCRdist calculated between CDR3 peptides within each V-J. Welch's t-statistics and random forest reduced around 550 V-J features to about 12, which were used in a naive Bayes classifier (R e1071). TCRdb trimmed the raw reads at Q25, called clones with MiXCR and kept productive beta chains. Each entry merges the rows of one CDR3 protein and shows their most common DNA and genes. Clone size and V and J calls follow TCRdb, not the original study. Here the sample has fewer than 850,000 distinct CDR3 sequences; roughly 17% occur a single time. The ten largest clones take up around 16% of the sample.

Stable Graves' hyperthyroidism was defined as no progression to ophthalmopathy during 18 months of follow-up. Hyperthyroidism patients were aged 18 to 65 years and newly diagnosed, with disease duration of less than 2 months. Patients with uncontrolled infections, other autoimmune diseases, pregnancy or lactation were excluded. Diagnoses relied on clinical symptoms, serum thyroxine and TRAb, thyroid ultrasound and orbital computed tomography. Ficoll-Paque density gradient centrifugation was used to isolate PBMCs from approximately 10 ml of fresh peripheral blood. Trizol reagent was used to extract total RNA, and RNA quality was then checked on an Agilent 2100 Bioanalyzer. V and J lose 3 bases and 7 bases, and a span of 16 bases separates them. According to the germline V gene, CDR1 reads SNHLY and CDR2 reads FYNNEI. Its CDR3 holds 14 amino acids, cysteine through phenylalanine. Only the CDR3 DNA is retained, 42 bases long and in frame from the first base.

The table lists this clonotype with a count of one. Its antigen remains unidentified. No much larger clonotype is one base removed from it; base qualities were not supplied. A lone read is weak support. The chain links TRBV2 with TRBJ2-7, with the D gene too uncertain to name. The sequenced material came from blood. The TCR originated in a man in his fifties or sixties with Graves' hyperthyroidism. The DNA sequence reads TGTGCCAGCAGTGAGATTTTGGTGAGCTGGGAGCAGTACTTC. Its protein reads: CASSEILVSWEQYF.